These T cell receptor beta chains were read from a single sample in a study of long-term antiretroviral therapy in people with HIV. Sequencing was performed with immunoSEQ multiplex PCR; in TCRdb, only in-frame clones are kept and a portion is missing. This sample has just over 20,000 clones, with about 80% found just once. The specimen was unsorted PBMCs, collected 0.5 years after starting antiretroviral therapy. The receptors shown here come from a man aged 18 to 35 with HIV. Each CDR3 is given with its conserved first and last residue. The D gene is left open where the match is weak. Expanded clones get a size class; other rows say once, few or many, or leave the size out.

v_gene: TRBV4-3
abundance: -
j_gene: TRBJ1-3
d_gene: -
CDR3nt: TGCGCCAGCAGCCAAGATGCCCATGGGGGAAACACCATATATTTT
CDR3aa: CASSQDAHGGNTIYF

v_gene: TRBV19
abundance: few
j_gene: TRBJ2-7
d_gene: TRBD1
CDR3nt: TGTGCCACACGGGACAGGAGCTACGAGCAGTACTTC
CDR3aa: CATRDRSYEQYF

v_gene: TRBV23-1
abundance: -
j_gene: TRBJ2-7
d_gene: -
CDR3nt: TGCGCCAGCAGTCAAGAGACATGGGACCTCCTGGAGCAGTACTTC
CDR3aa: CASSQETWDLLEQYF

v_gene: TRBV10-3
abundance: -
j_gene: TRBJ2-3
d_gene: TRBD2
CDR3nt: TGTGCCATCAGTGGGACTAGCGTCCCCCAGGGTACGCAGTATTTT
CDR3aa: CAISGTSVPQGTQYF

v_gene: TRBV4-3
abundance: -
j_gene: TRBJ1-3
d_gene: -
CDR3nt: TGCGCCAGCAGCCGAGACGGTAGCTCTGGAAACACCATATATTTT
CDR3aa: CASSRDGSSGNTIYF

v_gene: TRBV4-1
abundance: -
j_gene: TRBJ2-7
d_gene: -
CDR3nt: TGCGCCAGCAGGGGGGAGTCGAACGAGCAGTACTTC
CDR3aa: CASRGESNEQYF

v_gene: TRBV19
abundance: few
j_gene: TRBJ2-1
d_gene: TRBD1
CDR3nt: TGTGCCAGTAGTATGGTCCAGGGGGCCGGTGAGCAGTTCTTC
CDR3aa: CASSMVQGAGEQFF

v_gene: TRBV19
abundance: -
j_gene: TRBJ1-1
d_gene: -
CDR3nt: TGTGCCAGTAGTATAGTCCTCGGGGCAGAAGCTTTCTTT
CDR3aa: CASSIVLGAEAFF

v_gene: TRBV25-1
abundance: -
j_gene: TRBJ2-1
d_gene: -
CDR3nt: TGTGCCAGCACCACCACGGGGTCCGGGGACTTGGATGAGCAGTTCTTC
CDR3aa: CASTTTGSGDLDEQFF

v_gene: TRBV2
abundance: -
j_gene: TRBJ1-6
d_gene: -
CDR3nt: TGTGCCAGCAGTCACTTCGAGGATTCACCCCTCCACTTT
CDR3aa: CASSHFEDSPLHF

v_gene: TRBV13
abundance: -
j_gene: TRBJ2-3
d_gene: -
CDR3nt: TGTGCCAGCAGCGCAAGGGGACCCAATCATGGAGATACGCAGTATTTT
CDR3aa: CASSARGPNHGDTQYF

v_gene: TRBV5-1
abundance: -
j_gene: TRBJ2-4
d_gene: TRBD2
CDR3nt: TGCGCCAGCAGCTCGAACCCGGGACTAGCAGGCCGAGCCAAAAACATTCAGTACTTC
CDR3aa: CASSSNPGLAGRAKNIQYF

v_gene: TRBV9
abundance: -
j_gene: TRBJ2-1
d_gene: -
CDR3nt: TGTGCCAGTGGCGGGGTGACATACAATGAGCAGTTCTTC
CDR3aa: CASGGVTYNEQFF

v_gene: TRBV7-9
abundance: -
j_gene: TRBJ1-5
d_gene: -
CDR3nt: TGTGCCAGCAGCCAAGATCGGGGTGCGGCGAGGCCCCAGCATTTT
CDR3aa: CASSQDRGAARPQHF

v_gene: TRBV19
abundance: -
j_gene: TRBJ1-1
d_gene: -
CDR3nt: TGTGCCAGTAGTGATACAGGGAACACTGAAGCTTTCTTT
CDR3aa: CASSDTGNTEAFF

v_gene: TRBV4-3
abundance: -
j_gene: TRBJ1-2
d_gene: -
CDR3nt: TGCGCCAGCAGCCAAGAAGTCCCTCGTACGGGCTACACCTTC
CDR3aa: CASSQEVPRTGYTF

v_gene: TRBV19
abundance: -
j_gene: TRBJ1-1
d_gene: -
CDR3nt: TGTGCCAGTAGTATAGATCGGGGGCGGAGTACTGAAGCTTTCTTT
CDR3aa: CASSIDRGRSTEAFF

v_gene: TRBV6-5
abundance: once
j_gene: TRBJ2-1
d_gene: -
CDR3nt: TGTGCCAGCAGTTACCGGACGGAGTTTGAGCAGTTCTTC
CDR3aa: CASSYRTEFEQFF

v_gene: TRBV5-1
abundance: -
j_gene: TRBJ2-1
d_gene: TRBD1
CDR3nt: TGCGCCAGCAGCTTGGGGGGACAGGGTATGGGTGTTGAGTTCTTC
CDR3aa: CASSLGGQGMGVEFF

v_gene: TRBV13
abundance: -
j_gene: TRBJ2-1
d_gene: TRBD2
CDR3nt: TGTGCCAGCAGCCCTCCCCCCGGGACTAGCGGGAGAAATGAGCAGTTCTTC
CDR3aa: CASSPPPGTSGRNEQFF

v_gene: TRBV6-5
abundance: -
j_gene: TRBJ1-3
d_gene: -
CDR3nt: TGTGCCAGCAGTTCCCCCAAAGGGGACACCATATATTTT
CDR3aa: CASSSPKGDTIYF

v_gene: TRBV2
abundance: -
j_gene: TRBJ2-3
d_gene: -
CDR3nt: TGTGCCAGCACCCCACGGCAGGGAGCGCAGTATTTT
CDR3aa: CASTPRQGAQYF

v_gene: TRBV9
abundance: -
j_gene: TRBJ1-4
d_gene: -
CDR3nt: TGTGCCAGCAGCGTATGGCCCCGAGGGGAGCCTAATGAAAAACTGTTTTTT
CDR3aa: CASSVWPRGEPNEKLFF

v_gene: TRBV4-3
abundance: -
j_gene: TRBJ2-1
d_gene: -
CDR3nt: TGCGCCAGCAGCCAAGTACGGCTAGCGAGGAATGAGCAGTTCTTC
CDR3aa: CASSQVRLARNEQFF

v_gene: TRBV7-7
abundance: -
j_gene: TRBJ2-7
d_gene: -
CDR3nt: TGTGCCAGCAGCCCGTCGTGGGGAAACGAGCAGTACTTC
CDR3aa: CASSPSWGNEQYF

v_gene: TRBV7-9
abundance: few
j_gene: TRBJ2-7
d_gene: -
CDR3nt: TGTGCCAGCAGCCCTACAACACCCTACGAGCAGTACTTC
CDR3aa: CASSPTTPYEQYF

v_gene: TRBV5-6
abundance: -
j_gene: TRBJ1-1
d_gene: TRBD1
CDR3nt: TGTGCCAGCAGCTTAAGACAGGGGAGAGCTTTCTTT
CDR3aa: CASSLRQGRAFF

v_gene: TRBV5-6
abundance: -
j_gene: TRBJ2-1
d_gene: -
CDR3nt: TGTGCCAGCAGTCCACCAGTCCGCGGCCGCTCCTACAATGAGCAGTTCTTC
CDR3aa: CASSPPVRGRSYNEQFF

v_gene: TRBV19
abundance: -
j_gene: TRBJ2-7
d_gene: TRBD1
CDR3nt: TGTGCCAGTAGACACACAGGGGGGACTTGGGAGCAGTACTTC
CDR3aa: CASRHTGGTWEQYF

v_gene: TRBV19
abundance: -
j_gene: TRBJ1-5
d_gene: -
CDR3nt: TGTGCCAGTAGTTGGGCGGGCAGGGGTAGCAATCAGCCCCAGCATTTT
CDR3aa: CASSWAGRGSNQPQHF

v_gene: TRBV5-7
abundance: -
j_gene: TRBJ2-7
d_gene: -
CDR3nt: TGTGCCAGCAGCTTGAGATCGGCCTACGAGCAGTACTTC
CDR3aa: CASSLRSAYEQYF

v_gene: TRBV7-9
abundance: few
j_gene: TRBJ2-7
d_gene: -
CDR3nt: TGTGCCAGCAGCTTAGATTCACTTGGCAGAAGTTACGAGCAGTACTTC
CDR3aa: CASSLDSLGRSYEQYF

v_gene: TRBV5-1
abundance: -
j_gene: TRBJ2-1
d_gene: -
CDR3nt: TGCGCCAGCAGCTTTTGGCAAAACAATGAGCAGTTCTTC
CDR3aa: CASSFWQNNEQFF

v_gene: TRBV27
abundance: -
j_gene: TRBJ1-1
d_gene: -
CDR3nt: TGTGCCAGCAGTTTAAGGGACAACATGAACACTGAAGCTTTCTTT
CDR3aa: CASSLRDNMNTEAFF

v_gene: TRBV29-1
abundance: -
j_gene: TRBJ2-1
d_gene: -
CDR3nt: TGCAGCGTAGAATCCATGGAGGGGGCTGACAATGAGCAGTTCTTC
CDR3aa: CSVESMEGADNEQFF

v_gene: TRBV11-3
abundance: -
j_gene: TRBJ2-3
d_gene: -
CDR3nt: TGTGCCAGCAGCTTAGACGGAGGGAGCACAGATACGCAGTATTTT
CDR3aa: CASSLDGGSTDTQYF

v_gene: TRBV18
abundance: -
j_gene: TRBJ1-1
d_gene: -
CDR3nt: TGTGCCAGCTCACCCAGCGCGGAGAACACTGAAGCTTTCTTT
CDR3aa: CASSPSAENTEAFF

v_gene: TRBV18
abundance: -
j_gene: TRBJ2-7
d_gene: -
CDR3nt: TGTGCCAGCTCACGGCTCGGGGCGGGGATCTCCTACGAGCAGTACTTC
CDR3aa: CASSRLGAGISYEQYF

v_gene: TRBV6-6
abundance: -
j_gene: TRBJ2-1
d_gene: -
CDR3nt: TGTGCCAGCAGTCCCGGCGACGCGAAGTACAATGAGCAGTTCTTC
CDR3aa: CASSPGDAKYNEQFF

v_gene: TRBV5-1
abundance: -
j_gene: TRBJ2-2
d_gene: TRBD1
CDR3nt: TGCGCCAGCAGCTCGGGACAGACGAACACCGGGGAGCTGTTTTTT
CDR3aa: CASSSGQTNTGELFF

v_gene: TRBV7-9
abundance: -
j_gene: TRBJ2-5
d_gene: -
CDR3nt: TGTGCCAGCAGCTTGGGGTCGCCTGGCAGGGAGACCCAGTACTTC
CDR3aa: CASSLGSPGRETQYF

v_gene: TRBV30
abundance: few
j_gene: TRBJ1-5
d_gene: -
CDR3nt: TGTGCCTGGAGTGAGGGACCGCGGAACGCCCAGCATTTT
CDR3aa: CAWSEGPRNAQHF

v_gene: TRBV6-6
abundance: -
j_gene: TRBJ2-7
d_gene: TRBD1
CDR3nt: TGTGCCAGCAGTCTTAGGACAGGAAACTACGAGCAGTACTTC
CDR3aa: CASSLRTGNYEQYF

v_gene: TRBV27
abundance: -
j_gene: TRBJ1-2
d_gene: TRBD1
CDR3nt: TGTGCCAGCAGGACACTCCTGGGGGCAGGGGGCCCTATTTACACCTTC
CDR3aa: CASRTLLGAGGPIYTF

v_gene: TRBV5-1
abundance: -
j_gene: TRBJ1-5
d_gene: TRBD1
CDR3nt: TGCGCCAGCAGCTTGGACAGGGGAAGTCAGCCCCAGCATTTT
CDR3aa: CASSLDRGSQPQHF

v_gene: TRBV7-8
abundance: -
j_gene: TRBJ1-5
d_gene: -
CDR3nt: TGTGCCAGCAGCTTACCCGGGCTTTTTGATCAGCCCCAGCATTTT
CDR3aa: CASSLPGLFDQPQHF

v_gene: TRBV2
abundance: -
j_gene: TRBJ2-2
d_gene: -
CDR3nt: TGTGCCAGCAGTGGCGGCCTACAGGACCCGAACACCGGGGAGCTGTTTTTT
CDR3aa: CASSGGLQDPNTGELFF

v_gene: TRBV29-1
abundance: once
j_gene: TRBJ2-3
d_gene: -
CDR3nt: TGCAGCGTGGCACCCCGACTGGAAGATACGCAGTATTTT
CDR3aa: CSVAPRLEDTQYF

v_gene: TRBV28
abundance: -
j_gene: TRBJ2-3
d_gene: -
CDR3nt: TGTGCCAGCAGTTTGAGAAGGACGGAAAGCACAGATACGCAGTATTTT
CDR3aa: CASSLRRTESTDTQYF

v_gene: TRBV4-3
abundance: -
j_gene: TRBJ2-3
d_gene: TRBD2
CDR3nt: TGCGCCAGCAGCCAAGAAACTAGCGGGAGTGTAAATACGCAGTATTTT
CDR3aa: CASSQETSGSVNTQYF

v_gene: TRBV9
abundance: -
j_gene: TRBJ2-7
d_gene: TRBD2
CDR3nt: TGTGCCAGCAGCACCGGACTAGCGGGAGGGCCTGGCCACGAGCAGTACTTC
CDR3aa: CASSTGLAGGPGHEQYF

v_gene: TRBV7-3
abundance: few
j_gene: TRBJ2-2
d_gene: -
CDR3nt: TGTGCCAGCAGCTCCTCCCCCACCGGGGAGCTGTTTTTT
CDR3aa: CASSSSPTGELFF

v_gene: TRBV27
abundance: -
j_gene: TRBJ2-3
d_gene: TRBD2
CDR3nt: TGTGCCAGCAGTTTCCGGACTAGCGTTTCAGATACGCAGTATTTT
CDR3aa: CASSFRTSVSDTQYF

v_gene: TRBV6-4
abundance: medium-sized
j_gene: TRBJ2-2
d_gene: TRBD2
CDR3nt: TGTGCCAGCAGTGACGGACTAGCGGGGAACACCGGGGAGCTGTTTTTT
CDR3aa: CASSDGLAGNTGELFF

v_gene: TRBV11-2
abundance: -
j_gene: TRBJ2-3
d_gene: -
CDR3nt: TGTGCCAGCAGCTTAGTTTCCAGCACAGATACGCAGTATTTT
CDR3aa: CASSLVSSTDTQYF

v_gene: TRBV9
abundance: -
j_gene: TRBJ1-2
d_gene: -
CDR3nt: TGTGCCAGCAGCGACTACAGGGACGGCTACACCTTC
CDR3aa: CASSDYRDGYTF

v_gene: TRBV6-6
abundance: -
j_gene: TRBJ2-5
d_gene: TRBD1
CDR3nt: TGTGCCAGCAGTCCCGGGCAGGGGGTATCGGAGACCCAGTACTTC
CDR3aa: CASSPGQGVSETQYF

v_gene: TRBV7-2
abundance: -
j_gene: TRBJ2-7
d_gene: TRBD2
CDR3nt: TGTGCCAGCAGCTTAGGGGTCCGGGGACTAGCTTCCTACGAGCAGTACTTC
CDR3aa: CASSLGVRGLASYEQYF

v_gene: TRBV9
abundance: few
j_gene: TRBJ2-7
d_gene: -
CDR3nt: TGTGCCAGCAGCGTAGAAGGGGGAAGCTACGAGCAGTACTTC
CDR3aa: CASSVEGGSYEQYF

v_gene: TRBV12-5
abundance: -
j_gene: TRBJ1-1
d_gene: -
CDR3nt: TGTGCTAGTGGTTTGGGGACTTTCAACACTGAAGCTTTCTTT
CDR3aa: CASGLGTFNTEAFF